This TCR beta chain stems from a study of blood T cell repertoires in COVID-19. Study at large: Whether acute or convalescent, the COVID-19 samples came from the United States, Italy and Spain. The analysed material was cDNA or gDNA that came from T cells, B-cell-depleted T cells, or PBMCs.

In the authors' workflow: For nucleated cells, counts were estimated from reference gene primer amplification. Using immunoSEQ multiplex PCR, the repertoire was profiled, and TCRdb retains in-frame clones only, with some absent. V and J calls and clone size are those listed in that table; D and trimming were worked out from the DNA. The sample holds about 200,000 clones, 86% seen once. The CDR3 runs to 16 residues. The V gene lost 8 bases and the J gene lost 2 bases, with 20 bases spanning the gap. CDR1 is SGHVS, CDR2 FNYEAQ, per germline. The genes are TRBV7-6 and TRBJ2-3; tentatively, D is TRBD1 (7 bases). Sequenced material: peripheral blood. The receptor's source is a man aged 80 or over with acute or convalescent COVID-19. The CDR3 is CASGLYRGLPTDTQYF. The CDR3 nucleotides read TGTGCCAGCGGACTATACAGGGGACTTCCCACAGATACGCAGTATTTT.